These 29 T cell receptor beta chains originate from one sample sequenced in a study of cytomegalovirus exposure and HLA in healthy donors. This PCR relied on a set of 60 Vbeta primers and 13 Jbeta primers. Clones were sequenced by immunoSEQ multiplex PCR, and TCRdb holds only the in-frame ones, with some missing. Recorded for this sample: under 130,000 clones. Input material: PBMCs. The receptors were sampled from a man aged 45-65 years in good health and CMV-seronegative.

The chain links TRBV19 to TRBJ1-5; TRBD1 matches at 10 bases. The CDR3 length is 16 residues. The germline CDR1 and CDR2 sequences are LNHDA and SQIVND (reference sequence). With 1 base clipped from V and 7 bases from J, the junction kept 7 bases outside the gene matches. CDR3 coding DNA: TGTGCCAGTAGTATAGTATTGGGACAGGGGAACCAGCCCCAGCATTTT. It translates to CASSIVLGQGNQPQHF.

This sequence joins TRBV30 and TRBJ1-1; D possibly corresponds to TRBD1 (6 bases). CDR1 is GTSNPN, CDR2 SVGIG, per germline (reference sequence). The CDR3 loop spans 14 amino acids. V lost 3 bases and J 4 bases, leaving 15 bases between the germline ends. CDR3 sequence (DNA): TGTGCCTGGAGGAGGGGGGGCGTCGGCACTGAAGCTTTCTTT. This codes for CAWRRGGVGTEAFF.

The chain employs TRBV5-1 and TRBJ1-2, with TRBD1 matching 8 bases. The CDR3 is 13 amino acids. Trimming removed 4 bases from V and 8 bases from J; junction bases left unmatched: 7. Germline V gene data show CDR1 as SGHRS and CDR2 as YFSETQ. The CDR3 sequence is CASSQGQGEGYTF. CDR3 coding DNA: TGCGCCAGCAGCCAAGGACAGGGAGAAGGCTACACCTTC. The full variable domain, in which reference TRBV5-1 and TRBJ1-2 provide the parts outside the CDR3, is KAGVTQTPRYLIKTRGQQVTLSCSPISGHRSVSWYQQTPGQGLQFLFEYFSETQRNKGNFPGRFSGRQFSNSRSEMNVSTLELGDSALYLCASSQGQGEGYTFGSGTRLTVV.

The chain uses TRBV7-2 and TRBJ2-5; 7 positions agree with TRBD2. V was pared by 4 bases and J by 2 bases, with 1 base of the junction left unmatched. Germline V gene sequence: CDR1 SGHTA, CDR2 FQGNSA. The CDR3 covers 13 residues. As DNA, the CDR3 is TGTGCCAGCAGCTGGGGACTACAAGAGACCCAGTACTTC. The encoded protein is CASSWGLQETQYF.

The rearrangement uses TRBV6-5 and TRBJ2-5; TRBD1 is a possible D gene (6 bases). The CDR3 consists of 12 residues. Germline CDR1 and CDR2: MNHEY and SVGAGI. Trimming took off 6 bases at V and 5 bases at J, with 10 bases between the two ends. The CDR3 DNA reads TGTGCCAGCAGAAACAGGGTGGAGACCCAGTACTTC. This sequence encodes CASRNRVETQYF.

The rearrangement joins TRBV5-4 to TRBJ2-1, with D unresolved. The germline V and J ends were trimmed by 0 bases and 7 bases, with 5 bases remaining between them. The CDR3 covers 12 residues. From germline, CDR1 is SGHNT and CDR2 YYREEE (reference sequence). CDR3: CASSLESNEQFF. DNA for the CDR3: TGTGCCAGCAGCTTGGAGAGTAATGAGCAGTTCTTC.

V usage is TRBV15 and J usage is TRBJ1-1; TRBD1 agrees at 7 bases. The germline CDR1 and CDR2 sequences are LNHNV and YYDKDF (reference sequence). The J segment lost 3 bases and the V segment lost 3 bases, leaving 4 bases of the junction unmatched. The CDR3 runs to 14 residues. The CDR3 here is CATSSIRGHTEAFF. The DNA of the CDR3 is TGTGCCACCAGCAGCATAAGGGGGCACACTGAAGCTTTCTTT.

J is TRBJ1-1 and V is TRBV4-3, with D hard to call. The germline V gene has CDR1 LGHNA and CDR2 YSLEER. The CDR3 length is 15 residues. V was clipped by 0 bases and J by 1 base, with 9 bases between them. The CDR3 region has the DNA TGCGCCAGCAGCCAAGAGAGCGCCGGGAACACTGAAGCTTTCTTT. This codes for CASSQESAGNTEAFF.

The chain uses TRBV5-1 and TRBJ2-1, with D perhaps TRBD1 (8 bases). This CDR3 region has 15 residues. Germline-derived CDR1 and CDR2 are SGHRS and YFSETQ. Between the trimmed V and J ends, which lost 8 bases and 5 bases, there was a span of 20 bases. Here the CDR3 reads CARTGAAGVHNEQFF. CDR3 nucleotide sequence: TGCGCCAGGACAGGGGCGGCGGGGGTTCACAATGAGCAGTTCTTC.

The chain is built from TRBV7-2 and TRBJ1-5; 7 bases are shared with TRBD1. The CDR3 is 14 residues long. Germline V lookup: CDR1 SGHTA, CDR2 FQGNSA. V gave up 3 bases and J gave up 6 bases; unmatched junction bases: 5. As DNA, the CDR3 is TGTGCCAGCAGCTTGGACAGGATAAGTCAGCCCCAGCATTTT. Protein: CASSLDRISQPQHF.

The rearrangement joins TRBV30 to TRBJ2-6; D ambiguous. Germline CDR1 and CDR2: GTSNPN and SVGIG (reference sequence). Trimming stripped 2 bases from V and 2 bases from J, with 4 bases between. The CDR3 contains 13 residues. This CDR3 reads CAWSLTGANVLTF. CDR3 nucleotide sequence: TGTGCCTGGAGTCTAACTGGGGCCAACGTCCTGACTTTC.

The gene calls are TRBV5-1 and TRBJ2-1; 9 nucleotides align to TRBD2. CDR1 is SGHRS and CDR2 is YFSETQ in the germline V gene. V was clipped by 1 base and J by 9 bases; unmatched bases: 11. The CDR3 has 16 residues. CDR3 coding DNA: TGCGCCAGCAGCTTGACTCCGGGACTAGCATCTGGTGAGCAGTTCTTC. As protein: CASSLTPGLASGEQFF.

The CDR3: CASSVGTAQETQYF. The CDR3 DNA sequence: TGTGCCAGCAGCGTAGGGACAGCCCAAGAGACCCAGTACTTC. The rearrangement links TRBV9 to TRBJ2-5, with D perhaps TRBD1 (6 bases). Between the trimmed V and J ends, which lost 0 bases and 1 base, there was a span of 7 bases. CDR3 size: 14 residues. Germline assignment: CDR1 SGDLS and CDR2 YYNGEE.

For the CDR3, the DNA is TGTGCCAGCAGCCCCCGGTTCGGCGGGAGTGACGAGCAGTACTTC. This gives the protein CASSPRFGGSDEQYF. V is TRBV7-2 and J is TRBJ2-7; 7 positions match TRBD2. Germline assignment: CDR1 SGHTA and CDR2 FQGNSA. The CDR3 contains 15 residues. J was trimmed by 5 bases and V by 5 bases; bases with no gene match: 12.

The J gene is TRBJ1-1, the V gene TRBV4-3; no clear D gene. Trimming left V 1 base short and J 1 base short, with 7 bases between. This CDR3 is 14 amino acids long. Germline-derived CDR1 and CDR2 are LGHNA and YSLEER. This CDR3 is CASSQGEENTEAFF. The CDR3 region has the DNA TGCGCCAGCAGCCAAGGAGAAGAGAACACTGAAGCTTTCTTT.

The CDR3 bases are TGTGCCAGCAGCTTACTAGCGGGGGGTACGAACACCGGGGAGCTGTTTTTT. The encoded protein is CASSLLAGGTNTGELFF. The chain combines TRBV7-8 with TRBJ2-2; TRBD2 aligns across 11 bases. V trimming: 2 bases; J trimming: 0 bases; junction bases outside the gene matches: 2. The CDR3 contains 17 residues. CDR1 and CDR2 (germline): SGHVS, FQNEAQ.

The chain joins TRBV2 to TRBJ1-6, with D possibly matching TRBD1 (6 bases). This CDR3 comprises 15 residues. Deletions cut 6 bases from V and 6 bases from J, with 15 bases between. In germline, CDR1 is SNHLY, CDR2 FYNNEI. This CDR3 reads CASRSTGTTNSPLHF. In DNA form, the CDR3 reads TGTGCCAGCAGATCGACCGGGACAACTAATTCACCCCTCCACTTT.

The gene calls are TRBV4-1 and TRBJ1-4; a possible D gene is TRBD1 (5 bases). V was cut by 1 base and J by 4 bases, with 16 bases left in between. The CDR3 spans 17 residues. Germline V gene lookup returns CDR1 MGHRA and CDR2 YSYEKL. CDR3 residues: CASSQGEGRGVNEKLFF. CDR3 bases: TGCGCCAGCAGCCAAGGCGAGGGACGGGGGGTTAATGAAAAACTGTTTTTT.

This sequence joins TRBV10-3 and TRBJ2-3, with TRBD2 matching 10 bases. V shed 4 bases, J shed 2 bases, and the junction held 9 bases outside the gene matches. In germline, CDR1 is ENHRY, CDR2 SYGVKD. The CDR3 consists of 17 residues. For the CDR3, the DNA is TGTGCCATCAGTGGTCTAGCGGGAGACCCCTCCACAGATACGCAGTATTTT. This translates into CAISGLAGDPSTDTQYF.

The chain carries TRBV5-4 and TRBJ2-2, with 10 bases that match TRBD2. This CDR3 has 17 residues. Germline values: CDR1 SGHNT, CDR2 YYREEE (reference sequence). The V segment lost 0 bases and the J segment 5 bases; nucleotides outside the gene matches: 7. CDR3 protein: CASSLDLAGVGTGELFF. CDR3 bases: TGTGCCAGCAGCTTGGATCTAGCGGGGGTAGGAACCGGGGAGCTGTTTTTT.

This sequence joins TRBV12-5 and TRBJ2-5, with D unresolved. Trimming shortened V by 8 bases and J by 5 bases, and 9 bases separated the two germline ends. Germline values: CDR1 LGHNT, CDR2 FRNRAP. This CDR3 is 11 amino acids long. The CDR3 spells CASTSEETQYF. The CDR3 DNA is TGTGCTAGTACGTCTGAGGAGACCCAGTACTTC.

This chain uses TRBV9 with TRBJ1-2; no clear D. The CDR3 totals 13 residues. V was pared by 0 bases and J by 8 bases, with 11 bases between. Per the germline V gene, CDR1 is SGDLS and CDR2 is YYNGEE. The CDR3 nucleotides read TGTGCCAGCAGCGTAGAGGTAGGGAGCGGCTACACCTTC. Amino acids: CASSVEVGSGYTF.

The chain recombines TRBV30 with TRBJ1-4; TRBD1 aligns across 8 bases. This CDR3 spans 14 amino acids. The germline CDR1 and CDR2 sequences are GTSNPN and SVGIG (reference sequence). V lost 4 bases, J lost 7 bases, and 8 bases stayed unmatched. CDR3 sequence: CAWTSGQAREKLFF. For the CDR3, the DNA is TGTGCCTGGACGTCGGGACAGGCGCGTGAAAAACTGTTTTTT.

The genes are TRBV29-1 and TRBJ1-2; D gene uncertain. Trimming left V 4 bases short and J 8 bases short, with 17 bases between. CDR1 is SQVTM and CDR2 is ANQGSEA in the germline V gene. The CDR3 has 13 residues. CDR3 loop: CSVVGLGGSGYTF. CDR3 DNA: TGCAGCGTTGTCGGTCTCGGAGGCAGCGGCTACACCTTC.

The gene calls are TRBV9 and TRBJ2-6; D is perhaps TRBD1 (6 bases). The CDR3 has 15 residues. The V gene's germline CDR1 is SGDLS and CDR2 YYNGEE. V lost 4 bases, J lost 2 bases, and 10 bases lay in between. CDR3 amino acids: CASSTRGPGANVLTF. DNA of the CDR3: TGTGCCAGCAGCACCAGGGGTCCTGGGGCCAACGTCCTGACTTTC.

The chain links TRBV11-3 to TRBJ2-1; D is possibly TRBD1 (5 bases). The CDR3 covers 16 residues. Trimming took 0 bases from V and 4 from J, leaving 13 bases between them. Germline CDR1 SGHNT, CDR2 YENEEA. The CDR3 reads CASSLDLQGPYNEQFF. The CDR3 nucleotides are TGTGCCAGCAGCTTAGATCTGCAGGGTCCATACAATGAGCAGTTCTTC.

This chain links TRBV29-1 with TRBJ1-2; no definite D call. Trimming stripped 5 bases from V and 6 bases from J, with 10 bases between. From germline, CDR1 is SQVTM and CDR2 ANQGSEA. The CDR3 covers 11 residues. The CDR3 bases are TGCAGCGTTTTCCGTACGGATGGCTACACCTTC. Translated, it gives CSVFRTDGYTF.

This chain connects TRBV18 to TRBJ1-2; D not resolved. Per the germline V gene, CDR1 is KGHSH and CDR2 is LQKENI. V dropped 3 bases and J dropped 4 bases, with 9 bases sitting between them. The CDR3 totals 13 residues. CDR3 nucleotides: TGTGCCAGCTCACCGGTGGAGGGCTATGGCTACACCTTC. Amino acid sequence: CASSPVEGYGYTF.

The chain carries TRBV5-4 and TRBJ1-1; D is possibly TRBD1 (6 bases). The CDR3 is 15 amino acids. Trimming cost V 5 bases and J 5 bases, with 19 bases left between them. CDR1 and CDR2 (germline): SGHNT, YYREEE (reference sequence). DNA for the CDR3: TGTGCCAGCAGAAAAGATGGGGGCTTGGGGACTGAAGCTTTCTTT. It translates to CASRKDGGLGTEAFF.